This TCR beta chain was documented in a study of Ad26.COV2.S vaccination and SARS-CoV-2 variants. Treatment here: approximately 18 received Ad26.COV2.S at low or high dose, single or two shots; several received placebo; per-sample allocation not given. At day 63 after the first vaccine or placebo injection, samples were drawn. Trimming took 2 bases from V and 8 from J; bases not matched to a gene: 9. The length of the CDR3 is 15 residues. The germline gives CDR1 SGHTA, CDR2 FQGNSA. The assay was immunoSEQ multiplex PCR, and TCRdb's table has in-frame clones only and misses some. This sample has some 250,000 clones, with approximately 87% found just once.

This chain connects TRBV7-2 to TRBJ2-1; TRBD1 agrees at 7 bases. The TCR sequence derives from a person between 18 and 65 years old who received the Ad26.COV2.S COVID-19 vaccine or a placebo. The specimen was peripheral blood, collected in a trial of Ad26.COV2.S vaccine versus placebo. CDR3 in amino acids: CASSLRWTGPDEQFF. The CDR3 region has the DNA TGTGCCAGCAGCTTACGGTGGACAGGTCCGGATGAGCAGTTCTTC.